This T cell receptor beta chain derives from a study of blood T cell repertoires in COVID-19. V shed 3 bases and J 7 bases; nucleotides not matched to a gene: 7. The CDR3 is 14 amino acids. Germline CDR1 SQVTM, CDR2 ANQGSEA. Profiled with immunoSEQ multiplex PCR; TCRdb holds only in-frame clones, not every one. The sample has 150,000 or so clones; roughly 80% are singletons. The study assigned cohorts using participant-reported clinical history. Sequencing was done on a sample of PBMCs or T cells enriched from blood (not recorded which). The chain couples TRBV29-1 to TRBJ1-5; 9 nucleotides agree with TRBD1. The TCR was taken from a woman aged 60-75 years who had recovered from COVID-19. The CDR3 here is CSVDPQGARQPQHF. The CDR3 region has the DNA TGCAGCGTTGATCCACAGGGGGCGCGGCAGCCCCAGCATTTT.